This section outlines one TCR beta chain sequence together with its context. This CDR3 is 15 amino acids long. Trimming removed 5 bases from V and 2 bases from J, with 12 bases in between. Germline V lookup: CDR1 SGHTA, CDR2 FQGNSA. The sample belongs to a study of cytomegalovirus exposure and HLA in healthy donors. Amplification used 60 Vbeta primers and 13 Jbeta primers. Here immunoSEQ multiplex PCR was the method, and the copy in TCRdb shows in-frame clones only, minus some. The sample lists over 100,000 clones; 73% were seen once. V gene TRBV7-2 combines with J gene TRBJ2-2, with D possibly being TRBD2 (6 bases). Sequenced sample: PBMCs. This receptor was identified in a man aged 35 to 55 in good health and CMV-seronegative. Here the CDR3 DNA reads TGTGCCAGCAGCCCTCAGCGGGTCAACACCGGGGAGCTGTTTTTT. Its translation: CASSPQRVNTGELFF.